This T cell receptor beta chain emerged from a study of shared clonotypes between healthy human individuals. Regarding the study as a whole: Non-shared clonotypes were found to have lower generation probabilities than the clonotypes that were shared by all four of the sorted-subset donors.

This CDR3 is built from 19 residues. The V end was cut by 2 bases, the J end by 2 bases, with 25 bases between. The germline CDR1 and CDR2 sequences are MGHRA and YSYEKL. To note about this clone: As yet, its antigen is unknown.

Donors were healthy HIV-negative adults without recently reported acute infections or vaccinations. The DNA input per sorted-subset replicate PCR was about 0.2 ug, corresponding to tens of thousands of T cell genomes. Using immunoSEQ multiplex PCR, the repertoire was profiled, and TCRdb retains in-frame clones only, with some absent. This sample carries 2 million to 2.5 million clones, roughly 93% of them seen once, and the ten largest clones take approximately 0.37%. Sequencing used naive CD4+ T cells from PBMCs. Subset: CD45RA+ positively selected. The sequence derives from a young man in good health. Some clones in this sample may be carry-over from other donors' samples. This chain joins TRBV4-1 and TRBJ2-7; weak D call: TRBD2 (7 bases). CDR3 amino acids: CASSQPLWGTGRGTYEQYF. As DNA, the CDR3 is TGCGCCAGCAGCCAACCACTGTGGGGAACAGGGAGGGGAACCTACGAGCAGTACTTC.